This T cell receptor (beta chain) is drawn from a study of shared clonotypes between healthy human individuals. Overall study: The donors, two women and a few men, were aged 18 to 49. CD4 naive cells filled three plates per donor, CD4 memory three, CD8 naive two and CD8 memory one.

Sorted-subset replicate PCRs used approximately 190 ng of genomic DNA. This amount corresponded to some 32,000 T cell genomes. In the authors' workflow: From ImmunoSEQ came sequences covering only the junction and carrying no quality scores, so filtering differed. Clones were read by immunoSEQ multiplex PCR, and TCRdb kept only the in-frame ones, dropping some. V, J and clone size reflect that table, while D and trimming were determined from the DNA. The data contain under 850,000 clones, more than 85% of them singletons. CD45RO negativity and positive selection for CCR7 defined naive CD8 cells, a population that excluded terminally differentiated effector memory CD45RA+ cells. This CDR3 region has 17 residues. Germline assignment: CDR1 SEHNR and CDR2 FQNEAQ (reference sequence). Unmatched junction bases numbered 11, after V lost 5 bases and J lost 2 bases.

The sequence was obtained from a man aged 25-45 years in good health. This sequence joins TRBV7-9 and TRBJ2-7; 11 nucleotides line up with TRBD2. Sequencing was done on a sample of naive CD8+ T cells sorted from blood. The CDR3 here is CASSPLLGLADTYEQYF. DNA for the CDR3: TGTGCCAGCAGCCCACTTCTGGGACTAGCGGATACCTACGAGCAGTACTTC.